Listed below are T cell receptor beta chains from one sample, sequenced in a study of PD-1 blockade in classical Hodgkin lymphoma. Profiling relied on immunoSEQ multiplex PCR, and the TCRdb table lists in-frame clones only, not all of them. Of tens of thousands of clones in the sample, roughly 92% were seen once. Sequencing used peripheral blood mononuclear cells (PBMCs). The receptor source for this set is a human donor with classical Hodgkin lymphoma. Both conserved end residues are part of each CDR3. The size of a clone is reported for some rows only, either as once, few or many, or as a class for expanded clones.

clone_size | v_call | cdr3_aa
. | TRBV27 | CASSLNPSNEQFF
. | TRBV7-6 | CASSLAGGLFDEQFF
. | TRBV10-3 | CAIRPGQGTNEQFF
. | TRBV19 | CASSPGGTSGGPGGPQFF
. | TRBV18 | CASSLWTGGGEQFF
. | TRBV9 | CASSVGDPVGYGYTF
. | TRBV11-3 | CASSLLRGLNPLTNEKLFF
. | TRBV5-1 | CASSLGGDTEAFF
. | TRBV19 | CASSISRVSGNTIYF
. | TRBV5-4 | CASSLMGRSGVGGVNYGYTF
. | TRBV11-2 | CASSLYDQGQPQHF
. | TRBV5-6 | CASSLRASGKIGELFF
. | TRBV6-1 | CASSERGRTQYF
. | TRBV7-8 | CASSLGTAAQYF
. | TRBV6-5 | CASSYDRLSNQPQHF
. | TRBV5-6 | CASSLAFTNYGYTF
. | TRBV4-3 | CASSQDWAGQETQYF
. | TRBV4-1 | CASSQDPSGASSYNEQFF
once | TRBV21-1 | CASSKISPNYGYTF
. | TRBV15 | CATSRDMGGPYEQYF
. | TRBV5-1 | CASSFDRPLQETQYF
. | TRBV6-1 | CASSEAGRTDTQYF
. | TRBV25-1 | CASSAWTGATDTQYF
. | TRBV4-1 | CASSQDFDSLYEQYF
once | TRBV29-1 | CSALVGSQPQHF
. | TRBV28 | CASNIGGKTYEQYF
. | TRBV5-4 | CASSPKGARGTGYTF
. | TRBV21-1 | CASSKATRLYNEQFF
. | TRBV6-5 | CASSYSGGGRSEKLFF
once | TRBV7-2 | CASSLAAPKNIQYF
. | TRBV7-2 | CASRAPGTGGHEQYF
. | TRBV29-1 | CSVLSEKLFF
. | TRBV2 | CASGGGYGDTQYF
. | TRBV18 | CASSRTSGDYNEQFF
. | TRBV11-2 | CASRLYNEKLFF
. | TRBV6-5 | CASRRTYGNTGELFF
. | TRBV7-6 | CASSLSGTGGEKLFF
. | TRBV30 | CAWSVYRTNYGYTF
. | TRBV6-5 | CASSYSTDYEQYF
. | TRBV6-1 | CASNTGGAGANVLTF
. | TRBV2 | CASSGGLAGYQETQYF
once | TRBV5-1 | CASGLEGRNNYGYTF
. | TRBV7-7 | CASSYRINEKLFF
. | TRBV27 | CASSFPFGGKNNEQFF
. | TRBV4-2 | CASSQRSGGAVNTGELFF
once | TRBV9 | CASSVNSGIYNEQFF
. | TRBV4-1 | CASSQKGLAGGPGPYEQYF
. | TRBV7-2 | CASSLNGGLSNEKLFF